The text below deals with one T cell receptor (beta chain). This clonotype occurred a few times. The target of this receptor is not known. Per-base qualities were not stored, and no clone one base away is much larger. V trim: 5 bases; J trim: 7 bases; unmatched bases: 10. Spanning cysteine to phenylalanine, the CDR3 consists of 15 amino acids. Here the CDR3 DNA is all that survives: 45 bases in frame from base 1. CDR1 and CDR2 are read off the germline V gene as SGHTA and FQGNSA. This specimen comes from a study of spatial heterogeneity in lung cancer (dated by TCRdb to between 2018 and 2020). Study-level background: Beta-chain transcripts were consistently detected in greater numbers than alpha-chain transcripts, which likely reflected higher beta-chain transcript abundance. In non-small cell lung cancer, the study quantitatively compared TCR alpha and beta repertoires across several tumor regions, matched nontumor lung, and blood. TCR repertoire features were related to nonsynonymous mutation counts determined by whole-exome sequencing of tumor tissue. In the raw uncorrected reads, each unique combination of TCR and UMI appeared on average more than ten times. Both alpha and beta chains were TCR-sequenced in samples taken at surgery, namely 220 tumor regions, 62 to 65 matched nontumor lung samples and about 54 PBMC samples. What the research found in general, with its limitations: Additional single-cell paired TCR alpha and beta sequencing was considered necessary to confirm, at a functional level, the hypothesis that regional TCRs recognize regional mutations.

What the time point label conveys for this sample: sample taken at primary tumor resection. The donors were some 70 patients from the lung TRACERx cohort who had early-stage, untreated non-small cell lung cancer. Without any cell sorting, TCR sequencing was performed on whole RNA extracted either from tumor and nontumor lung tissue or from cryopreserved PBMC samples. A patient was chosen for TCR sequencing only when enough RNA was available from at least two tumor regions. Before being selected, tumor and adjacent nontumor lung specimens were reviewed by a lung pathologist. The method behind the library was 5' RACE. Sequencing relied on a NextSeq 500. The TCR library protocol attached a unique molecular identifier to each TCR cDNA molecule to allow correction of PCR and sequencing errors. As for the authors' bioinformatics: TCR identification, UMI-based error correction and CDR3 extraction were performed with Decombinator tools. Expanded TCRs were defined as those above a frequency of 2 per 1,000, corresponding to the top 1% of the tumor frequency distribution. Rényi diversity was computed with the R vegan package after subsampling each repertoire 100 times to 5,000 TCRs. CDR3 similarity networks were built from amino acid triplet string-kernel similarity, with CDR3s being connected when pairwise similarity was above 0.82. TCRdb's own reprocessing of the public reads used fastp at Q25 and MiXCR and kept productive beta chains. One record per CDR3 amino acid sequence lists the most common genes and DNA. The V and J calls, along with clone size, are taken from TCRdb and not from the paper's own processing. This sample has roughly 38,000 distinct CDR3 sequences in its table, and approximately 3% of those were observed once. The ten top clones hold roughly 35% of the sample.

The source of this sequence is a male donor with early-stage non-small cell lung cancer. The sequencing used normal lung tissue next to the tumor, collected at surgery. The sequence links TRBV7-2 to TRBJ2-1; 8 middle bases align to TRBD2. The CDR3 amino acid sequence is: CASSPISGVGNEQFF. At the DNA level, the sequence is TGTGCCAGCAGCCCGATTAGCGGGGTGGGTAATGAGCAGTTCTTC.